The rows below give T cell receptor beta chains drawn from one sample of a study of OX40 agonist ivuxolimab in advanced cancers. Here immunoSEQ multiplex PCR was the method, and the copy in TCRdb shows in-frame clones only, minus some. The data hold some 58,000 clones, with approximately 88% observed a single time. The sequences come from CD4+ or CD8+ T cells sorted from blood, collected in a trial of the OX40 agonist ivuxolimab. The receptors derive from an adult with an advanced solid tumor such as melanoma, head and neck, liver or kidney cancer. CDR3s include the opening cysteine and the closing phenylalanine or tryptophan. The order of the fields is CDR3 DNA, CDR3 protein, J gene, D gene, V gene, clone size. A D gene is named only where the DNA matches it firmly. Clone size is stated in some rows and not others, as once, few, many or a class when expanded.

TGTGCCAGCAGTTACGGGGGGCAATACGAGCAGTACTTC,CASSYGGQYEQYF,TRBJ2-7,NA,TRBV6-6,NA
TGCGCCAGCAGTGCGACTAGCGGGAGAGGCAATGAGCAGTTCTTC,CASSATSGRGNEQFF,TRBJ2-1,TRBD2,TRBV10-1,once
TGCGCCAGCAGTCACCCGGGGGGGACCCCAGAGCTGTCTAGCACAGATACGCAGTATTTT,CASSHPGGTPELSSTDTQYF,TRBJ2-3,TRBD2,TRBV23-1,NA
TGTGCCACCAGCAGAGATCTGGGGCGACTGTTTTTT,CATSRDLGRLFF,TRBJ1-4,NA,TRBV15,NA
TGTGCCAGCACGGTCTCTACAACAGTCCGAGAGGCCCAGTACTTC,CASTVSTTVREAQYF,TRBJ2-5,NA,TRBV2,NA
TGTGCCAGCAGCTTAAGAGTCCCCGGGGAGCTGTTTTTT,CASSLRVPGELFF,TRBJ2-2,NA,TRBV11-3,NA
TGTGCCAGTAGCCTCTGGGCAGGGGGAGGATATAACAATCAGCCCCAGCATTTT,CASSLWAGGGYNNQPQHF,TRBJ1-5,TRBD1,TRBV19,NA
TGTGCCAGCAGCTTTAAACCCTCTGGGGCCAACGTCCTGACTTTC,CASSFKPSGANVLTF,TRBJ2-6,NA,TRBV5-6,NA
TGCGCCAGCAGTGCAACAGGGACTAGCGGACAAGAGACCCAGTACTTC,CASSATGTSGQETQYF,TRBJ2-5,TRBD2,TRBV10-1,few
TGCGCCAGCAAACCTAGCGGGAGACTCCTCTACGGGGAGCTGTTTTTT,CASKPSGRLLYGELFF,TRBJ2-2,TRBD2,TRBV10-2,NA
TGTGCCAGCAGTGTAGGACATCGGGGTGTCACAGATACGCAGTATTTT,CASSVGHRGVTDTQYF,TRBJ2-3,NA,TRBV2,few
TGCGCCAGCAGCCCAAGTGGTCCTAGCGTTTACAATGAGCAGTTCTTC,CASSPSGPSVYNEQFF,TRBJ2-1,NA,TRBV5-1,NA
TGCAGTGCTGTCCGGGCCTACGAGCAGTACTTC,CSAVRAYEQYF,TRBJ2-7,NA,TRBV20-1,few
TGTGCCAGTAGTCCGCGGGTAGCGGGAGGGCGGGTTACGCAGTATTTT,CASSPRVAGGRVTQYF,TRBJ2-3,TRBD2,TRBV19,NA
TGTGCCAGCAGCTCTACTAGCTGGAGAGAGACCCAGTACTTC,CASSSTSWRETQYF,TRBJ2-5,NA,TRBV5-4,NA
TGTGCCAGTAGTATCTTCGGGGACTATGAGCAGTTCTTC,CASSIFGDYEQFF,TRBJ2-1,NA,TRBV19,NA
TGCGCCAGCAGCCAACTCGTAGCGGGTTCAGATACGCAGTATTTT,CASSQLVAGSDTQYF,TRBJ2-3,TRBD2,TRBV4-1,NA
TGTGCCAGCAGGGTCAATGCCCCGGTGCAGACCCAGTACTTC,CASRVNAPVQTQYF,TRBJ2-5,NA,TRBV2,NA
TGCGCCAGCAGCAACAGGGTGACATACGAGCAGTACTTC,CASSNRVTYEQYF,TRBJ2-7,NA,TRBV5-1,NA
TGCAGCGGCACGTTAGTCTGGGGGAGGGCTCCGGATACGCAGTATTTT,CSGTLVWGRAPDTQYF,TRBJ2-3,TRBD2,TRBV29-1,NA
TGTGCCAGCAGTTTCTTGGGATCCGAGCAGTACTTC,CASSFLGSEQYF,TRBJ2-7,NA,TRBV27,NA
TGCGCCAGCAGCTTGGAACAGGTTAATACCCAGTACTTC,CASSLEQVNTQYF,TRBJ2-5,NA,TRBV5-1,NA
TGTGCCAGCAAAATGCAGTCAGCGGTCTACAATGAGCAGTTCTTC,CASKMQSAVYNEQFF,TRBJ2-1,NA,TRBV27,few
TGTGCCAGCTCACCATCAGGGGAAGTGTCAGATACGCAGTATTTT,CASSPSGEVSDTQYF,TRBJ2-3,NA,TRBV18,NA
TGCGCCAGCAGCTCCCAACAGGGGCCCTATGGCTACACCTTC,CASSSQQGPYGYTF,TRBJ1-2,TRBD1,TRBV5-1,NA
TGTGCCAGCAGTTATCAGACTAGCGGGAGTATCCACGAGCAGTACTTC,CASSYQTSGSIHEQYF,TRBJ2-7,TRBD2,TRBV27,NA
TGTGCCAGCAGCCCCGGGAGCTCTGGGGCCAACGTCCTGACTTTC,CASSPGSSGANVLTF,TRBJ2-6,NA,TRBV11-2,NA
TGTGCCAGCAGTGGTGGACGGAGCTACGAGCAGTACTTC,CASSGGRSYEQYF,TRBJ2-7,NA,TRBV6-5,NA